The clone carrying this TCR beta chain was counted ten times or more. This CDR3 spans 15 amino acids. Germline loops: CDR1 KGHDR, CDR2 SFDVKD. The V gene end was trimmed by 0 bases and the J gene end by 0 bases; junction bases not matched to a gene: 0. The sample is drawn from a study of breast tumors, draining lymph nodes, adjacent tissues. Via MiXCR, TCRdb re-called the multiplex PCR reads, giving one row per CDR3 protein. The data hold 20,000 to 25,000 distinct CDR3 sequences, with under 60% observed a single time. The TCR comes from a female donor with breast cancer. Some clones in this sample may be carry-over from other donors' samples. Sequences were obtained from breast tumor tissue. This chain joins TRBV24-1 and TRBJ2-5; 7 bases line up with TRBD1. CDR3 coding DNA: TGTGCCACCAGTGATTTGACAGGGGACCAAGAGACCCAGTACTTC. Protein sequence: CATSDLTGDQETQYF.